Described below is a single T cell receptor (beta chain) sequence and its context. The repertoire was sequenced with immunoSEQ multiplex PCR; TCRdb's copy has only in-frame clones and lacks some. Of tens of thousands of clones in the sample, about 79% were seen once. The V end lost 2 bases, the J end lost 0 bases, and 11 bases lay between the germline ends. The CDR3 has 15 residues. Germline lookup yields CDR1 SGHNT and CDR2 YYREEE (reference sequence). This sample is part of a study of T cell responses to AZD1222 COVID-19 vaccine. Material: peripheral blood, obtained on day 0 of AZD1222 vaccination. The clonotype was recovered from an adult in good health. This chain uses TRBV5-4 with TRBJ1-2; a weak D match, TRBD1 (5 bases). The CDR3 region has the DNA TGTGCCAGCAGCTTAGGGGTCGGGTCTAACTATGGCTACACCTTC. Translation gives CASSLGVGSNYGYTF.